This is a list of T cell receptor beta chains from one sample in a study of CD8+ T cells in alopecia areata. The data were produced by immunoSEQ multiplex PCR, yet TCRdb's version contains in-frame clones alone and is incomplete. The sample holds roughly 100,000 clones, 70% to 90% seen once. The starting material was CD8+ T cells sorted from blood, obtained at approximately week 34, from a patient treated with tofacitinib. All receptors come from a human donor with alopecia areata. The conserved cysteine and the conserved F or W are not part of the CDR3 here. A D gene is named only where the DNA matches it firmly. The size entry is marked missing in some rows and otherwise reads once, few, many or a size class.

v_call cdr3_length d_call clone_size cdr3_aa
TRBV30 12 - - AWSGPRGINEQF
TRBV7-9 10 - - ASRIEGYGYT
TRBV6-5 14 - - ASSYSSGVGSYEQY
TRBV27 17 TRBD2 - ASSLYLAEGNNPGGELF
TRBV10-3 12 - - AINSAGSTDTQY
TRBV4-1 13 - - ASSQEFRGRYEQY
TRBV27 14 TRBD2 - ASQPGGSFPHNEQF
TRBV6-5 11 - - ASSYSGGTEAF
TRBV5-1 16 TRBD2 - ASSLDGGRMFSYNEQF
TRBV14 11 TRBD1 - ASSTGQGYEQY
TRBV9 11 TRBD1 - ASSVQGVGGYT
TRBV27 13 TRBD2 - ASSSGALAGREQF
TRBV19 10 - - ASLLGGTEAF
TRBV15 12 - - ATSRGGTDYGYT
TRBV5-1 12 - - ASSLYNSYNEQF
TRBV30 11 TRBD1 - AWNRGQGYEQY
TRBV5-6 12 - - ASSPAGSHQPQH
TRBV29-1 9 - - SVVQEAGYT
TRBV5-5 11 - - ASSLTLTGELF
TRBV7-9 10 - once ASSLSYNEQF
TRBV5-1 12 TRBD1 - ASSWGQGSYEQY
TRBV7-9 11 - - ATPGGPSDEQY
TRBV27 13 TRBD2 - ASSPGLARTYEQY
TRBV13 12 - - ASSLGVPGNTIY
TRBV19 11 - - ASSVDLTYEQY
TRBV14 14 - - ASSQDPGHRQETQY
TRBV29-1 11 TRBD1 - SVWTGGSYEQY
TRBV29-1 11 - - SVEIGDSYEQY
TRBV2 12 - - ASSPLDPTTEAF
TRBV19 10 - - ASSGGFYEQY
TRBV10-1 16 - - ASSESPGVRNSYNEQF
TRBV10-1 11 - - ASSGAGNTEAF
TRBV11-2 11 - - ASSLVADHEQY
TRBV15 15 - once ATSRVPQESFRDTQY
TRBV15 13 - - ATSRGQANTGELF
TRBV13 11 - - ASSLNVNNEQF
TRBV25-1 8 - - ASLGYTQY
TRBV27 9 - few AVLGATEAF
TRBV4-2 13 - - ASSQGSGNRVGAF